This entry lists 26 T cell receptor beta chains sequenced from one sample in a study of blood T cell repertoires in COVID-19. Profiling relied on immunoSEQ multiplex PCR, and the TCRdb table lists in-frame clones only, not all of them. The profile shows 250,000 to 300,000 clones, more than 85% of them singletons. Material: peripheral blood. These receptors were obtained from a woman between 25 and 40 years old with COVID-19, enrolled during active disease.

The DNA of the CDR3 is TGTGCCAGCGGGACTAGCGGACCTTACGAGCAGTACTTC. Amino acid sequence: CASGTSGPYEQYF. This chain links TRBV27 with TRBJ2-7; 11 positions agree with TRBD2. V lost 8 bases to trimming and J lost 4 bases; unmatched junction nucleotides: 4. CDR3 length: 13 amino acids. Germline CDR1 reads MNHEY; CDR2 reads SMNVEV (reference sequence).

The chain links TRBV7-9 to TRBJ2-3; 14 bases are shared with TRBD2. CDR1 and CDR2 from the germline V gene are SEHNR and FQNEAQ (reference sequence). The CDR3 consists of 16 residues. V trimming: 4 bases; J trimming: 8 bases; junction bases outside the gene matches: 8. The CDR3 DNA reads as TGTGCCAGCAGCTGGGGGACTAGCGGGAGTATAGGTACGCAGTATTTT. Translating gives CASSWGTSGSIGTQYF. The full variable domain, with the rest looked up from reference TRBV7-9 and TRBJ2-3, is DTGVSQNPRHKITKRGQNVTFRCDPISEHNRLYWYRQTLGQGPEFLTYFQNEAQLEKSRLLSDRFSAERPKGSFSTLEIQRTEQGDSAMYLCASSWGTSGSIGTQYFGPGTRLTVL.

The chain carries TRBV6-5 and TRBJ1-6; 7 nucleotides agree with TRBD1. The V gene's germline CDR1 is MNHEY and CDR2 SVGAGI. The CDR3 length is 15 residues. With 4 bases clipped from V and 8 bases from J, the junction kept 8 bases outside the gene matches. CDR3 coding DNA: TGTGCCAGCAGTTCAGAAACAGGGGTGGATTCACCCCTCCACTTT. This encodes CASSSETGVDSPLHF.

V and J are TRBV27 and TRBJ2-2, with 7 bases identical to TRBD2. V was clipped by 5 bases and J by 2 bases; unmatched bases: 14. Germline loops: CDR1 MNHEY, CDR2 SMNVEV (reference sequence). CDR3 length: 18 amino acids. The CDR3 region is CASSPPAGDPLNTGELFF. CDR3 nucleotides: TGTGCCAGCAGTCCCCCGGCGGGAGACCCTTTAAACACCGGGGAGCTGTTTTTT.

A note on this clone: In the same sample, other DNA sequences code for this CDR3. The V gene is TRBV7-2, the J gene TRBJ1-1, with a weak D call TRBD1 (5 bases). V was cut by 5 bases and J by 4 bases, with 11 bases left in between. Germline V gene sequence: CDR1 SGHTA, CDR2 FQGNSA. This CDR3 spans 13 amino acids. The CDR3 spells CASSLGEGTEAFF. CDR3 bases: TGTGCCAGCAGCCTAGGGGAGGGCACTGAAGCTTTCTTT.

The chain carries TRBV28 and TRBJ2-1; 8 nucleotides match TRBD2. CDR3 size: 15 residues. CDR1 and CDR2 (germline): MDHEN, SYDVKM. V was pared by 5 bases and J by 10 bases, with 13 bases of the junction left unmatched. The DNA for the CDR3 is TGTGCCAGCAGTAGGACCGGGACTAGAGATACAGAGCAGTTCTTC. Translation gives CASSRTGTRDTEQFF.

This rearrangement joins TRBV7-3 to TRBJ2-1, with 7 bases aligning to TRBD2. The V and J ends lost 6 bases and 1 base, in that order; junction bases with no gene match: 3. Germline V CDR1 and CDR2: SGHTA, FQGTGA. This CDR3 contains 14 residues. The CDR3 here is CASSVAGSYNEQFF. CDR3 DNA sequence: TGTGCCAGCAGTGTAGCGGGTTCCTACAATGAGCAGTTCTTC.

The V and J genes are TRBV4-1 and TRBJ2-5; D is possibly TRBD1 (6 bases). CDR3 length equals 15 residues. Looked up from germline, CDR1 is MGHRA and CDR2 is YSYEKL. V was cut by 4 bases and J by 4 bases, with 16 bases left in between. The DNA for the CDR3 is TGCGCCAGCAGCCGGATACTACAGGGCCGAGAGACCCAGTACTTC. Its protein is CASSRILQGRETQYF.

This clone appeared a single time. The chain employs TRBV10-3 and TRBJ1-6; 9 nucleotides agree with TRBD1. This CDR3 is 20 amino acids long. With V trimmed by 1 base and J by 0 bases, 10 bases remained unmatched. Germline CDR1 is ENHRY and CDR2 is SYGVKD. CDR3 nucleotide sequence: TGTGCCATCAGTGAGTTCCCGGGACAGGGATCGAGCTCCTATAATTCACCCCTCCACTTT. Amino acid sequence: CAISEFPGQGSSSYNSPLHF.

This clone was observed once. This chain joins TRBV7-9 and TRBJ2-3; 13 bases are a match to TRBD2. Germline lookup yields CDR1 SEHNR and CDR2 FQNEAQ (reference sequence). The CDR3 sequence is 15 residues long. The trim removed 6 bases at V and 4 bases at J, leaving 4 bases unmatched. This chain's CDR3 is CASSWTSGSSDTQYF. Written as DNA, the CDR3 is TGTGCCAGCAGTTGGACTAGCGGGAGTTCAGATACGCAGTATTTT.

V usage is TRBV2 and J usage is TRBJ2-7; 7 nucleotides match TRBD2. Germline V CDR1 and CDR2: SNHLY, FYNNEI. J lost 4 bases, V lost 8 bases, and 11 bases had no gene match. CDR3 length: 14 amino acids. In nucleotides, the CDR3 is TGTGCCAGCCTTCGGGGAGGGAACTCTTACGAGCAGTACTTC. Amino acid sequence: CASLRGGNSYEQYF. Drawing the rest from reference TRBV2 and TRBJ2-7, the complete variable domain is EPEVTQTPSHQVTQMGQEVILRCVPISNHLYFYWYRQILGQKVEFLVSFYNNEISEKSEIFDDQFSVERPDGSNFTLKIRSTKLEDSAMYFCASLRGGNSYEQYFGPGTRLTVT.

This clone showed up just a few times. The chain couples TRBV19 to TRBJ2-5; TRBD1 matches 9 bases. There are 15 residues in the CDR3. Trimming removed 5 bases from V and 4 bases from J; junction bases left unmatched: 8. Germline CDR1 LNHDA, CDR2 SQIVND (reference sequence). CDR3: CASSPGTGWGETQYF. The CDR3 coding sequence is TGTGCCAGTAGTCCCGGGACAGGGTGGGGAGAGACCCAGTACTTC. Complete variable domain (other parts from reference TRBV19 and TRBJ2-5): DGGITQSPKYLFRKEGQNVTLSCEQNLNHDAMYWYRQDPGQGLRLIYYSQIVNDFQKGDIAEGYSVSREKKESFPLTVTSAQKNPTAFYLCASSPGTGWGETQYFGPGTRLLVL.

The rearrangement uses TRBV5-5 and TRBJ1-2; 10 bases fit TRBD1. Germline V gene data show CDR1 as SGHKS and CDR2 as YYEKEE (reference sequence). The CDR3 loop spans 15 amino acids. V lost 5 bases, J lost 3 bases, and 7 bases stayed unmatched. The CDR3 DNA reads as TGTGCCAGCAGAACTGGGACAGGGGCCTACTATGGCTACACCTTC. This translates into CASRTGTGAYYGYTF.

The chain combines TRBV3-1 (or the pseudogene TRBV3-2) with TRBJ1-2, with D unresolved. V lost 0 bases and J lost 4, with 9 bases in between. Per germline, CDR1 LGHDT and CDR2 YNNKEL (reference sequence). This CDR3 has 14 amino acids. CDR3 in amino acids: CASSQDNGPYGYTF. The CDR3 DNA reads TGTGCCAGCAGCCAAGATAACGGTCCCTATGGCTACACCTTC.

The chain carries TRBV12-5 and TRBJ2-1, with D possibly being TRBD1 (6 bases). V gave up 0 bases and J gave up 1 base, with 10 bases separating them. From germline, CDR1 is LGHNT and CDR2 FRNRAP. CDR3 size: 16 residues. Here the CDR3 DNA reads TGTGCTAGTGGTTTGGTCCGACAGGATTCCTACAATGAGCAGTTCTTC. It translates to CASGLVRQDSYNEQFF.

The chain links TRBV28 to TRBJ1-2; D gene ambiguous. The CDR3 extends over 15 amino acids. From germline, CDR1 is MDHEN and CDR2 SYDVKM. The V end was cut by 6 bases, the J end by 0 bases, with 14 bases between. CDR3 in DNA: TGTGCCAGCAGCATCACTTTACCCTCTAACTATGGCTACACCTTC. This encodes CASSITLPSNYGYTF.

The sample holds one count of this clone. This chain connects TRBV7-9 to TRBJ2-5; 8 nucleotides line up with TRBD2. Germline V CDR1 and CDR2: SEHNR, FQNEAQ (reference sequence). This CDR3 is built from 15 residues. The trim removed 1 base at V and 3 bases at J, leaving 4 bases unmatched. CDR3 bases: TGTGCCAGCAGCTTAGGCCTACTAGCGGAAGAGACCCAGTACTTC. Its translation is CASSLGLLAEETQYF.

The chain uses TRBV5-1 and TRBJ2-1; TRBD1 aligns across 8 bases. V shed 4 bases, J shed 7 bases, and the junction held 7 bases outside the gene matches. The CDR3 spans 14 residues. Germline V gene lookup returns CDR1 SGHRS and CDR2 YFSETQ. CDR3 region: CASSIRQGRNEQFF. Here the CDR3 DNA reads TGCGCCAGCAGCATCAGACAGGGGCGGAATGAGCAGTTCTTC.

This chain joins TRBV28 and TRBJ1-1, with D perhaps TRBD1 (5 bases). The CDR3 is made up of 15 amino acids. Trimming took off 6 bases at V and 2 bases at J, with 16 bases between the two ends. The germline V gene encodes CDR1 MDHEN and CDR2 SYDVKM. Here the CDR3 DNA reads TGTGCCAGCAGGTCAACAGGCTTACGAAACACTGAAGCTTTCTTT. Amino acids: CASRSTGLRNTEAFF.

This chain uses TRBV28 with TRBJ2-4, with 8 bases fitting TRBD1. The ends lost 5 bases at V and 8 bases at J; junction bases unmatched: 2. There are 12 residues in the CDR3. The germline V gene has CDR1 MDHEN and CDR2 SYDVKM. As DNA, the CDR3 is TGTGCCAGCAGTGGGACAGGCTACATTCAGTACTTC. Residues: CASSGTGYIQYF.

The chain is built from TRBV9 and TRBJ2-7; 12 bases are shared with TRBD2. CDR3 size: 18 residues. Looked up from germline, CDR1 is SGDLS and CDR2 is YYNGEE. V lost 0 bases, J lost 3 bases, and 10 bases stayed unmatched. Written as DNA, the CDR3 is TGTGCCAGCAGCGTAGAGGCAGCTAGCGGGAGGGCAGGCTACGAGCAGTACTTC. Translated: CASSVEAASGRAGYEQYF.

Worth noting for this clone: Within the sample, other DNA sequences also encode this same CDR3. The rearrangement links TRBV28 to TRBJ1-5; D not resolved. V gave up 3 bases and J gave up 3 bases, with 6 bases separating them. CDR1 is MDHEN and CDR2 is SYDVKM in the germline V gene. The CDR3 has 13 residues. This CDR3 reads CASSFPSNQPQHF. The CDR3 bases are TGTGCCAGCAGTTTTCCTTCCAATCAGCCCCAGCATTTT.

This chain connects TRBV30 to TRBJ1-5, with 7 bases that match TRBD1. This CDR3 is 15 amino acids long. V lost 0 bases to trimming and J lost 6 bases; unmatched junction nucleotides: 8. Germline-derived CDR1 and CDR2 are GTSNPN and SVGIG (reference sequence). CDR3 coding DNA: TGTGCCTGGAGTGTACCCGGAGGGGGCGGTCAGCCCCAGCATTTT. Translated: CAWSVPGGGGQPQHF.

This clone was counted once. In nucleotides, the CDR3 is TGTGCCAGCAGCAGAGAACCGGGACAGATGAACACTGAAGCTTTCTTT. Amino acid sequence: CASSREPGQMNTEAFF. V and J are TRBV5-5 and TRBJ1-1; 7 bases are shared with TRBD1. Trimming at V came to 4 bases and at J to 0 bases, leaving 9 bases not matched to a gene. The germline V gene encodes CDR1 SGHKS and CDR2 YYEKEE (reference sequence). The CDR3 sequence is 16 residues long.

CDR3 loop: CASSYGTGGGDSPLHF. For the CDR3, the DNA is TGTGCCAGCAGTTATGGGACAGGGGGCGGCGATTCACCCCTCCACTTT. The J gene is TRBJ1-6, the V gene TRBV6-5, with 12 nucleotides matching TRBD1. The CDR3 spans 16 residues. Germline V lookup: CDR1 MNHEY, CDR2 SVGAGI. V was clipped by 3 bases and J by 8 bases; unmatched bases: 5.

This sequence joins TRBV7-3 and TRBJ1-6; a possible D gene is TRBD1 (5 bases). The CDR3 runs to 13 residues. Germline V CDR1 and CDR2: SGHTA, FQGTGA. V lost 5 bases to trimming and J lost 8 bases, with 10 bases between them. CDR3 sequence reads: CASSPDSYSPLHF. In nucleotides, the CDR3 is TGTGCCAGCAGCCCCGACAGTTATTCACCCCTCCACTTT.